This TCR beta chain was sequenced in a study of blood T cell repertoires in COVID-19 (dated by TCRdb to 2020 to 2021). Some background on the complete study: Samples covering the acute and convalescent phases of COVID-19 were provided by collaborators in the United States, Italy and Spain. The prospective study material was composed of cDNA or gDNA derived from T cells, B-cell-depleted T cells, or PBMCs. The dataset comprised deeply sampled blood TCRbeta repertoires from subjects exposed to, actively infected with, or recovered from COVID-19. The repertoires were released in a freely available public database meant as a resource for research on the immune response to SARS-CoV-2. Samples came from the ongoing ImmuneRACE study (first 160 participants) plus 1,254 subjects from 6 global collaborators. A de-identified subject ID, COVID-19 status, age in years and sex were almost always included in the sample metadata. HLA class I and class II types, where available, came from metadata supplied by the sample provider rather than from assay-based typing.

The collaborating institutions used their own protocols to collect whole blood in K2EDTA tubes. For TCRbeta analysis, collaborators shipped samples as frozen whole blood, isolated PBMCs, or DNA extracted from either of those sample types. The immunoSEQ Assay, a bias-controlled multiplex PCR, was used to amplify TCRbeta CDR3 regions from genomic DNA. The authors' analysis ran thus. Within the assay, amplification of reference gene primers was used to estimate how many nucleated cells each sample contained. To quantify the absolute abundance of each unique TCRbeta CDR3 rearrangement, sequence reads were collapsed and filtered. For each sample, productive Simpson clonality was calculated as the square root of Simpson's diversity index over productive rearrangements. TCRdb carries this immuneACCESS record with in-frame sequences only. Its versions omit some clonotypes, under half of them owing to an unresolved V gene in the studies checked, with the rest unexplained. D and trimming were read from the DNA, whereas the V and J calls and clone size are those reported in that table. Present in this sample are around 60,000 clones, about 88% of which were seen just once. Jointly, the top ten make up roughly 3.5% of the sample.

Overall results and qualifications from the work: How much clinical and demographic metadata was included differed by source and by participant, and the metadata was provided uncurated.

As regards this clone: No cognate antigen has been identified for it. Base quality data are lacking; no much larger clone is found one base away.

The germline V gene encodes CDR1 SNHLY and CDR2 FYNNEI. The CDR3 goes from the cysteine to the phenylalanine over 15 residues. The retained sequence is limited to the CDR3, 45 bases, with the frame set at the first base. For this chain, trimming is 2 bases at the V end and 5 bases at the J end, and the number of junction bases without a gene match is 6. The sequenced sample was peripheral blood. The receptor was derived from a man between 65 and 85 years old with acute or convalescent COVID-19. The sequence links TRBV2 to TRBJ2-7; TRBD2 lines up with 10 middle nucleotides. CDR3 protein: CASSESSLAGDEQYF. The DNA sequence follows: TGTGCCAGCAGTGAAAGCTCCCTAGCGGGGGACGAGCAGTACTTC.